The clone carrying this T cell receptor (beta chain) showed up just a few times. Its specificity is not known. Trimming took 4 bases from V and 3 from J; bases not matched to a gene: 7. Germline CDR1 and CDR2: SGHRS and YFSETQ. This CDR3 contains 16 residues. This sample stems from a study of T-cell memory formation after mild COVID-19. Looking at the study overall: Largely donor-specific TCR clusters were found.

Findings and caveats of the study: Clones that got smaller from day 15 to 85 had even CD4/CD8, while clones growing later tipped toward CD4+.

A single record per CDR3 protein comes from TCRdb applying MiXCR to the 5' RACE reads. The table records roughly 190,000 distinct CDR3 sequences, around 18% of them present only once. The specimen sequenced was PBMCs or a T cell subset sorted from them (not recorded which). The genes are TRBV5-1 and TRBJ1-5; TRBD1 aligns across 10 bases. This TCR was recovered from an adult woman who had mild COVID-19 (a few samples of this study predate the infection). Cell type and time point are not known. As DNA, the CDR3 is TGCGCCAGCAGCCCGGGACAGGGGACTTTCAATCAGCCCCAGCATTTT. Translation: CASSPGQGTFNQPQHF.